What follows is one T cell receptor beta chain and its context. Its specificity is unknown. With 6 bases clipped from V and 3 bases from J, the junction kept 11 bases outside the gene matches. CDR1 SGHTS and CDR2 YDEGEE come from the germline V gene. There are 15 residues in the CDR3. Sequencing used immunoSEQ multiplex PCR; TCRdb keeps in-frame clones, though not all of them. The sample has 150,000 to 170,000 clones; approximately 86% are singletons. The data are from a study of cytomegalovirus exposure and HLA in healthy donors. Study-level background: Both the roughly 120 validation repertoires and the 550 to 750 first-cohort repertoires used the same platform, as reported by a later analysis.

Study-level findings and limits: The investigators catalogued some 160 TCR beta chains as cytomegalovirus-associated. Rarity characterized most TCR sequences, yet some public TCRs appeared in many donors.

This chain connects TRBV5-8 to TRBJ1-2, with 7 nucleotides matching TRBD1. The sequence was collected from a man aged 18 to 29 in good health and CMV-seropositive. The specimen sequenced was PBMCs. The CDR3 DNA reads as TGTGCCAGCAACAGACAGGGTTGGTATGACTATGGCTACACCTTC. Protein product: CASNRQGWYDYGYTF. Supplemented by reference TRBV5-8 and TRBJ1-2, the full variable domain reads EAGVTQSPTHLIKTRGQQATLRCSPISGHTSVYWYQQALGLGLQFLLWYDEGEERNRGNFPPRFSGRQFPNYSSELNVNALELEDSALYLCASNRQGWYDYGYTFGSGTRLTVV.